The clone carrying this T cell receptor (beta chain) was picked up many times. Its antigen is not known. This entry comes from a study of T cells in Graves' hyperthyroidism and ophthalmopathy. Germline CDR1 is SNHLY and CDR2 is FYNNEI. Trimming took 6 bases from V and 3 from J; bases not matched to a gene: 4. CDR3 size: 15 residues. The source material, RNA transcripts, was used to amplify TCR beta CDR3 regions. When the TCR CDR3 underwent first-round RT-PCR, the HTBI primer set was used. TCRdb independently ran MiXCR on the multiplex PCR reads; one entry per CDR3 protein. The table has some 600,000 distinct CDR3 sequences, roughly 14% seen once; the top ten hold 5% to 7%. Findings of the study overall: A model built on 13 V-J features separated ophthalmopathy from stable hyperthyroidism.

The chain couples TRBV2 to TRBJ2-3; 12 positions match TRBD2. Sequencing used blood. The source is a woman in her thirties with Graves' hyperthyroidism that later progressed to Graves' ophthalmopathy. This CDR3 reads CASSTGTSGTDTQYF. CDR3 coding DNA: TGTGCCAGCAGCACCGGGACTAGCGGGACAGATACGCAGTATTTT. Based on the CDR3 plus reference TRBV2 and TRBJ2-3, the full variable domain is EPEVTQTPSHQVTQMGQEVILRCVPISNHLYFYWYRQILGQKVEFLVSFYNNEISEKSEIFDDQFSVERPDGSNFTLKIRSTKLEDSAMYFCASSTGTSGTDTQYFGPGTRLTVL.